A single sample gave rise to the 9 T cell receptor beta chains below, sequenced in a study of T cell clonotyping in hematopoietic cell transplantation. Sequencing was performed with immunoSEQ multiplex PCR; in TCRdb, only in-frame clones are kept and a portion is missing. The data show tens of thousands of clones, about 95% seen once. The sample was peripheral blood mononuclear cells. The receptor set was obtained from a man aged 25-45 years in good health. Some clones in this sample may be carry-over from other donors' samples.

The rearrangement links TRBV10-3 to TRBJ2-5; D remains ambiguous. Germline V gene data show CDR1 as ENHRY and CDR2 as SYGVKD. The CDR3 runs 13 residues. The V gene lost 2 bases and the J gene lost 3 bases, with 7 bases spanning the gap. The CDR3 here is CAISERQKETQYF. CDR3 nucleotide sequence: TGTGCCATCAGTGAGAGGCAGAAAGAGACCCAGTACTTC.

DNA for the CDR3: TGTGCCAGCAGCCCTGGAGCTAGCGGGGGCCTCACAGATACGCAGTATTTT. Encoded protein: CASSPGASGGLTDTQYF. The chain links TRBV7-8 to TRBJ2-3; 10 nucleotides match TRBD2. This CDR3 comprises 17 residues. The trim removed 5 bases at V and 2 bases at J, leaving 10 bases unmatched. CDR1 is SGHVS and CDR2 is FQNEAQ in the germline V gene.

V gene TRBV7-8 combines with J gene TRBJ1-3; the D gene is possibly TRBD1 (6 bases). There are 17 residues in the CDR3. Deletions cut 0 bases from V and 0 bases from J, with 12 bases between. Germline CDR1 and CDR2: SGHVS and FQNEAQ. CDR3 nucleotide sequence: TGTGCCAGCAGCTTAGCCCCGACAGGCCCCTCTGGAAACACCATATATTTT. Translation gives CASSLAPTGPSGNTIYF.

The chain links TRBV19 to TRBJ1-2; TRBD1 might be the D (6 bases). Trimming took 6 bases from V and 4 from J, leaving 18 bases between them. The CDR3 runs 15 residues. Looked up from germline, CDR1 is LNHDA and CDR2 is SQIVND (reference sequence). CDR3 nucleotide sequence: TGTGCCAGTAGAAATGTAGGGGGGATAGGCTATGGCTACACCTTC. Encoded protein: CASRNVGGIGYGYTF. The whole variable domain, filled in from reference TRBV19 and TRBJ1-2, reads DGGITQSPKYLFRKEGQNVTLSCEQNLNHDAMYWYRQDPGQGLRLIYYSQIVNDFQKGDIAEGYSVSREKKESFPLTVTSAQKNPTAFYLCASRNVGGIGYGYTFGSGTRLTVV.

The rearrangement uses TRBV6-5 and TRBJ2-1; the D gene is possibly TRBD1 (5 bases). The germline V gene encodes CDR1 MNHEY and CDR2 SVGAGI. CDR3 length: 14 residues. V lost 4 bases and J lost 6, with 13 bases in between. CDR3 sequence: CASSLLQRGNEQFF. For the CDR3, the DNA is TGTGCCAGCAGTTTGCTCCAAAGGGGCAATGAGCAGTTCTTC.

This sequence joins TRBV4-3 and TRBJ1-2; 9 bases fit TRBD1. The germline CDR1 and CDR2 sequences are LGHNA and YSLEER. CDR3 length equals 18 residues. Trimming removed 3 bases from V and 1 base from J; junction bases left unmatched: 12. The CDR3 is CASSQRRGQGRINYGYTF. The CDR3 DNA reads TGCGCCAGCAGCCAGAGGAGAGGACAGGGGAGGATTAACTATGGCTACACCTTC.

This chain uses TRBV27 with TRBJ2-7, with D possibly matching TRBD1 (5 bases). V lost 0 bases and J 3 bases, leaving 9 bases between the germline ends. This CDR3 has 14 amino acids. Germline V lookup: CDR1 MNHEY, CDR2 SMNVEV (reference sequence). The CDR3 region is CASSLSTGRYEQYF. The CDR3, as DNA: TGTGCCAGCAGTTTATCTACAGGACGCTACGAGCAGTACTTC.

The chain recombines TRBV6-6 with TRBJ1-5; no reliable D call. This CDR3 contains 13 residues. V lost 6 bases to trimming and J lost 0 bases, with 6 bases between them. Germline V CDR1 and CDR2: MNHNY, SVGAGI (reference sequence). CDR3 in amino acids: CASSEISNQPQHF. The CDR3 DNA reads as TGTGCCAGCAGCGAGATTAGCAATCAGCCCCAGCATTTT.

The chain recombines TRBV11-2 with TRBJ1-4; 7 nucleotides match TRBD1. This CDR3 contains 15 residues. CDR1 SGHAT and CDR2 FQNNGV come from the germline V gene. The trim removed 1 base at V and 4 bases at J, leaving 3 bases unmatched. CDR3 DNA: TGTGCCAGCAGCTTAGGGGACAGCCGTAATGAAAAACTGTTTTTT. Its translation is CASSLGDSRNEKLFF.